Listed below are T cell receptor beta chains from one sample, sequenced in a study of read filtering for tumor transcriptome and immune sequencing. Via MiXCR, TCRdb re-called the reads, giving one row per CDR3 protein. This table holds 30,000 to 40,000 distinct CDR3 sequences, roughly 15% found once. Material: a population of CD138-negative cells sorted from bone marrow. Receptors originate from a donor aged 40 or older with multiple myeloma. CDR3s include the opening cysteine and the closing phenylalanine or tryptophan. The D gene is left open where the match is weak. Clone size is stated in some rows and not others, as once, few, many or a class when expanded.

d_gene: TRBD2
v_gene: TRBV2
j_gene: TRBJ2-3
abundance: few
len: 16
CDR3nt: TGTGCCAGCAGTATAGGGACTAGCGAGATCACAGATACGCAGTATTTT
CDR3aa: CASSIGTSEITDTQYF

d_gene: .
v_gene: TRBV6-6
j_gene: TRBJ2-7
abundance: many
len: 13
CDR3nt: TGTGCCAGCAGTTACTCGGACCTTTACGAGCAGTACTTC
CDR3aa: CASSYSDLYEQYF

d_gene: TRBD1
v_gene: TRBV6-1
j_gene: TRBJ1-2
abundance: few
len: 14
CDR3nt: TGTGCCAGCAGTGAATGGACAGGGATCTATGGCTACACCTTC
CDR3aa: CASSEWTGIYGYTF

d_gene: .
v_gene: TRBV6-2/TRBV6-3
j_gene: TRBJ1-6
abundance: .
len: 13
CDR3nt: TGTGCCAGCGCACTAGAGGGGAATTCACCCCTCCACTTT
CDR3aa: CASALEGNSPLHF

d_gene: TRBD1
v_gene: TRBV11-2
j_gene: TRBJ2-7
abundance: few
len: 15
CDR3nt: TGTGCCAGCAGCTTAGGACAGGGATTCTCTGAGGAGCAGTACTTC
CDR3aa: CASSLGQGFSEEQYF

d_gene: .
v_gene: TRBV30
j_gene: TRBJ1-2
abundance: many
len: 16
CDR3nt: TGTGCCTGGATCCCGGGACCCAGGACCTTAAACTATGGCTACACCTTC
CDR3aa: CAWIPGPRTLNYGYTF

d_gene: .
v_gene: TRBV15
j_gene: TRBJ2-6
abundance: many
len: 13
CDR3nt: TGTGCCACCCGGAGGTCGGGGGCCAACGTCCTGACTTTC
CDR3aa: CATRRSGANVLTF

d_gene: .
v_gene: TRBV5-1
j_gene: TRBJ2-1
abundance: large
len: 13
CDR3nt: TGCGCCAGCAGCTTGGAGTTTGGGGATGAGCAGTTCTTC
CDR3aa: CASSLEFGDEQFF

d_gene: .
v_gene: TRBV20-1
j_gene: TRBJ1-1
abundance: many
len: 14
CDR3nt: TGCAGTGTACCCGGGGCGGCGACCAACACTGAAGCTTTCTTT
CDR3aa: CSVPGAATNTEAFF

d_gene: TRBD1
v_gene: TRBV5-1
j_gene: TRBJ1-1
abundance: many
len: 16
CDR3nt: TGCGCCAGCAGCTCCGGGACAGGGGGCGCATGGACTGAAGCTTTCTTT
CDR3aa: CASSSGTGGAWTEAFF

d_gene: .
v_gene: TRBV29-1
j_gene: TRBJ2-7
abundance: .
len: 15
CDR3nt: TGCAGCATCATTCGGTGGGCAGGGTCAAGCCACGAGCAGTACTTC
CDR3aa: CSIIRWAGSSHEQYF

d_gene: .
v_gene: TRBV7-9
j_gene: TRBJ2-7
abundance: many
len: 15
CDR3nt: TGTGCCAGCAGCCCCCGGCGTGGGAATCCCTACGAGCAGTACTTC
CDR3aa: CASSPRRGNPYEQYF

d_gene: .
v_gene: TRBV3-1
j_gene: TRBJ2-1
abundance: .
len: 12
CDR3nt: TGTGCCAGCTGCCCATCGGAGGGCGAGCAGTTCTTC
CDR3aa: CASCPSEGEQFF

d_gene: TRBD1
v_gene: TRBV5-5
j_gene: TRBJ2-3
abundance: many
len: 16
CDR3nt: TGTGCCAGCAGCTTACAACGGGACAGAGGCACAGATACGCAGTATTTT
CDR3aa: CASSLQRDRGTDTQYF

d_gene: .
v_gene: TRBV7-2
j_gene: TRBJ2-7
abundance: many
len: 12
CDR3nt: TGTGCCAGCAGCCGATGGGGAAGCGAGCAGTACTTC
CDR3aa: CASSRWGSEQYF

d_gene: .
v_gene: TRBV29-1
j_gene: TRBJ1-1
abundance: many
len: 12
CDR3nt: TGCAGCGTTGAATGGGTGGGACCTGAAGCTTTCTTT
CDR3aa: CSVEWVGPEAFF

d_gene: TRBD2
v_gene: TRBV7-9
j_gene: TRBJ2-3
abundance: many
len: 17
CDR3nt: TGTGCCAGCAGCTTAGACGAGCGGGGGGGCCCGCCAGATACGCAGTATTTT
CDR3aa: CASSLDERGGPPDTQYF

d_gene: TRBD1
v_gene: TRBV7-9
j_gene: TRBJ2-1
abundance: .
len: 15
CDR3nt: TGTGCCACCGGACGGAAGGGGGCATGGCAGGGTGAGCAGTTCTTC
CDR3aa: CATGRKGAWQGEQFF

d_gene: TRBD1
v_gene: TRBV11-2
j_gene: TRBJ2-1
abundance: few
len: 14
CDR3nt: TGTGCCAGCAGCCAGGGACAGGGGGCTAGAGAGCAGTTCTTC
CDR3aa: CASSQGQGAREQFF

d_gene: .
v_gene: TRBV12-3/TRBV12-4
j_gene: TRBJ2-7
abundance: many
len: 11
CDR3nt: TGTGCCAGCAGTTTTCGGTACGAGCAGTACTTC
CDR3aa: CASSFRYEQYF

d_gene: .
v_gene: TRBV27
j_gene: TRBJ2-1
abundance: many
len: 14
CDR3nt: TGTGCCAGCAAGGAGCGGCCCCTTACAAATGAGCAGTTCTTC
CDR3aa: CASKERPLTNEQFF

d_gene: .
v_gene: TRBV28
j_gene: TRBJ2-5
abundance: many
len: 13
CDR3nt: TGTGCCAGCAGTCCCTCGTATGGGGAGACCCAGTACTTC
CDR3aa: CASSPSYGETQYF

d_gene: .
v_gene: TRBV2
j_gene: TRBJ2-3
abundance: many
len: 11
CDR3nt: TGTGCCAGCAGTGTTGCAGATACGCAGTATTTT
CDR3aa: CASSVADTQYF

d_gene: .
v_gene: TRBV4-1
j_gene: TRBJ1-2
abundance: few
len: 14
CDR3nt: TGCGCCAGCAGCCAAGAGCAGGGACGATATGGCTACACCTTC
CDR3aa: CASSQEQGRYGYTF

d_gene: .
v_gene: TRBV2
j_gene: TRBJ2-1
abundance: medium-sized
len: 14
CDR3nt: TGTGCCAGCAGTGCACTAACGGGGAGCGATGAGCAGTTCTTC
CDR3aa: CASSALTGSDEQFF

d_gene: .
v_gene: TRBV20-1
j_gene: TRBJ1-2
abundance: many
len: 11
CDR3nt: TGCAGTGCTTGGACTGACTATGGCTACACCTTC
CDR3aa: CSAWTDYGYTF

d_gene: TRBD1
v_gene: TRBV7-2
j_gene: TRBJ2-3
abundance: many
len: 16
CDR3nt: TGTGCCAGCAGCTTAGCCGGGACAGGGGGCACAGATACGCAGTATTTT
CDR3aa: CASSLAGTGGTDTQYF

d_gene: TRBD1
v_gene: TRBV28
j_gene: TRBJ1-5
abundance: few
len: 16
CDR3nt: TGTGCCAGCAGTTACGGAGACAGGGGGGTTCCTCAGCCCCAGCATTTT
CDR3aa: CASSYGDRGVPQPQHF

d_gene: .
v_gene: TRBV5-1
j_gene: TRBJ2-6
abundance: many
len: 16
CDR3nt: TGCGCCAGCAGCCTAGCCGGGGGATCTGGGGCCAACGTCCTGACTTTC
CDR3aa: CASSLAGGSGANVLTF

d_gene: .
v_gene: TRBV12-3/TRBV12-4
j_gene: TRBJ2-5
abundance: many
len: 11
CDR3nt: TGTGCCAGCAGTTCGACTGGGTTGCAGTACTTC
CDR3aa: CASSSTGLQYF

d_gene: TRBD1
v_gene: TRBV6-2/TRBV6-3
j_gene: TRBJ2-7
abundance: many
len: 15
CDR3nt: TGTGCCAGCAACACGGAGGACAGGGCAACCTACGAGCAGTACTTC
CDR3aa: CASNTEDRATYEQYF

d_gene: .
v_gene: TRBV15
j_gene: TRBJ1-1
abundance: many
len: 13
CDR3nt: TGTGCCACCAGCTCTTCTCTGGGTGCTGAAGCTTTCTTT
CDR3aa: CATSSSLGAEAFF

d_gene: .
v_gene: TRBV10-3
j_gene: TRBJ2-1
abundance: many
len: 12
CDR3nt: TGTGCCATCAGCCAGGGTTCCAATGAGCAGTTCTTC
CDR3aa: CAISQGSNEQFF

d_gene: .
v_gene: TRBV10-3
j_gene: TRBJ2-1
abundance: many
len: 14
CDR3nt: TGTGCCATCAAACCCCAGGGACCTCACAATGAGCAGTTCTTC
CDR3aa: CAIKPQGPHNEQFF

d_gene: .
v_gene: TRBV2
j_gene: TRBJ2-3
abundance: many
len: 13
CDR3nt: TGTGCCAGCAGGAACAGGGACACAGATACGCAGTATTTT
CDR3aa: CASRNRDTDTQYF

d_gene: .
v_gene: TRBV15
j_gene: TRBJ2-3
abundance: many
len: 14
CDR3nt: TGTGCCTCCAGCGCTTGGGGGGGGACATATACGCAGTATTTT
CDR3aa: CASSAWGGTYTQYF

d_gene: .
v_gene: TRBV6-2/TRBV6-3
j_gene: TRBJ2-1
abundance: many
len: 15
CDR3nt: TGTGCCAGCAGTTACGAAGTGGGGGGGCGGTTTGAGCAGTTCTTC
CDR3aa: CASSYEVGGRFEQFF

d_gene: .
v_gene: TRBV11-2
j_gene: TRBJ2-7
abundance: .
len: 15
CDR3nt: TGTGCCAGCAGCTTAGAGGGGGGCTACTCCTACGAGCAGTACTTC
CDR3aa: CASSLEGGYSYEQYF

d_gene: TRBD1
v_gene: TRBV19
j_gene: TRBJ1-5
abundance: .
len: 15
CDR3nt: TGTGCCAGTAGTATAGAAGGACAGGACAATCAGCCCCAGCATTTT
CDR3aa: CASSIEGQDNQPQHF

d_gene: TRBD1
v_gene: TRBV18
j_gene: TRBJ1-1
abundance: many
len: 16
CDR3nt: TGTGCCAGCTCGCCCTCCGGGACAGCCCCCAACACTGAAGCTTTCTTT
CDR3aa: CASSPSGTAPNTEAFF

d_gene: .
v_gene: TRBV5-1
j_gene: TRBJ1-6
abundance: many
len: 13
CDR3nt: TGCGCCAGCAAAAGTGAGGTCAATTCACCCCTCCACTTT
CDR3aa: CASKSEVNSPLHF

d_gene: TRBD1
v_gene: TRBV5-1
j_gene: TRBJ2-7
abundance: many
len: 15
CDR3nt: TGCGCCAGCAGCCTGGCCCCGGACAGGAATTACGAGCAGTACTTC
CDR3aa: CASSLAPDRNYEQYF

d_gene: .
v_gene: TRBV6-6
j_gene: TRBJ1-6
abundance: .
len: 13
CDR3nt: TGTGCCAGCAGTTGGGTGGATTCCCCACGCCTCCACTTT
CDR3aa: CASSWVDSPRLHF

d_gene: TRBD1
v_gene: TRBV5-1
j_gene: TRBJ2-3
abundance: many
len: 15
CDR3nt: TGCGCCAGCAGCCCGTCCGGACAGGGGCCAGATACGCAGTATTTT
CDR3aa: CASSPSGQGPDTQYF

d_gene: .
v_gene: TRBV7-9
j_gene: TRBJ2-5
abundance: many
len: 14
CDR3nt: TGTGCCAGCAGCCCAGTGGGGGGCGGAGAGACCCAGTACTTC
CDR3aa: CASSPVGGGETQYF

d_gene: .
v_gene: TRBV29-1
j_gene: TRBJ2-1
abundance: .
len: 11
CDR3nt: TGCAGCGTAGGCAGCTACAATGAGCAGTTCTTC
CDR3aa: CSVGSYNEQFF

d_gene: TRBD2
v_gene: TRBV5-1
j_gene: TRBJ2-7
abundance: many
len: 13
CDR3nt: TGCGCCAGCAGGGGGACTAACTCCTACGAGCAGTACTTC
CDR3aa: CASRGTNSYEQYF

d_gene: .
v_gene: TRBV7-6
j_gene: TRBJ1-4
abundance: many
len: 15
CDR3nt: TGTGCCAGCAGTCAAACAAGGAGCCGTAATGAAAAACTGTTTTTT
CDR3aa: CASSQTRSRNEKLFF

d_gene: .
v_gene: TRBV6-1
j_gene: TRBJ1-1
abundance: many
len: 14
CDR3nt: TGTGCCAGCAGCGAAAGGGAGGGGTTCACTGAAGCTTTCTTT
CDR3aa: CASSEREGFTEAFF

d_gene: .
v_gene: TRBV7-9
j_gene: TRBJ2-4
abundance: .
len: 13
CDR3nt: TGTGCCAGCAGCTTATCCACAGAGAACATTCAGTACTTC
CDR3aa: CASSLSTENIQYF

d_gene: TRBD2
v_gene: TRBV15
j_gene: TRBJ2-1
abundance: .
len: 16
CDR3nt: TGTGCCACCAGCAAACTACTAGCGGGGAACTCTAATGAGCAGTTCTTC
CDR3aa: CATSKLLAGNSNEQFF

d_gene: TRBD1
v_gene: TRBV5-1
j_gene: TRBJ2-2
abundance: many
len: 18
CDR3nt: TGCGCCAGCAGCCGTAAAAGAACCGGGACAGTTAACACCGGGGAGCTGTTTTTT
CDR3aa: CASSRKRTGTVNTGELFF

d_gene: .
v_gene: TRBV7-8
j_gene: TRBJ2-1
abundance: .
len: 14
CDR3nt: TGTGCCAGCAGCCCTCGGACAAGCGCCTACCAGCAGTTCTTC
CDR3aa: CASSPRTSAYQQFF